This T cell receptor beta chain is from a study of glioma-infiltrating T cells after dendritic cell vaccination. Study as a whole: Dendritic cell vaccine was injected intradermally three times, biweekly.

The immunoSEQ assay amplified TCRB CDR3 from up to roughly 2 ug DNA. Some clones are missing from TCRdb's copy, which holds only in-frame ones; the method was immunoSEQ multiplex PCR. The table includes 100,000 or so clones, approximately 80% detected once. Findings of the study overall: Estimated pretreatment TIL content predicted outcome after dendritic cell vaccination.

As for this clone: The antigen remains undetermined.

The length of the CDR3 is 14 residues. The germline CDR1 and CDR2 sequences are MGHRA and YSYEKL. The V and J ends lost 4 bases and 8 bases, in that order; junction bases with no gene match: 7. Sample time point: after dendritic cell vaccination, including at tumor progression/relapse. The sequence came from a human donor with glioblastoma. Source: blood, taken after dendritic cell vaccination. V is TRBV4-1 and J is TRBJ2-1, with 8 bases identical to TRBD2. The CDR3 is CASSLLNSGDEQFF. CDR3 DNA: TGCGCCAGCAGCCTCCTGAATAGCGGGGATGAGCAGTTCTTC.